The 4 T cell receptor beta chains presented below share a single source sample, sequenced in a study of vaccination effects on CD4 cells after COVID-19. ViraFEST used viral peptide pools to expand antigen-specific CD4+ T cells before sequencing. CD4+ T cell isolation took place after approximately 11 days of culture. The person was diagnosed with PCR-confirmed SARS-CoV-2 infection between March and December 2020. These TCRs are of unknown antigen specificity. Profiling relied on immunoSEQ multiplex PCR, and the TCRdb table lists in-frame clones only, not all of them. This sample has 20,000 to 25,000 clones; around 75% occur once, and the top ten carry approximately 40%. Here the sequenced sample was CD4+ T cells from PBMCs cultured with a peptide pool, taken before COVID-19 vaccination. The source is a human donor who had a prior SARS-CoV-2 infection.

CDR3: CASSPMVSPGEQFF. The CDR3 DNA reads as TGTGCCAGCAGCCCCATGGTAAGCCCAGGTGAGCAGTTCTTC. V gene TRBV3-1 (or the pseudogene TRBV3-2) combines with J gene TRBJ2-1, with D unresolved. The CDR3 is 14 amino acids. The V gene lost 4 bases and the J gene lost 9 bases, with 16 bases spanning the gap. Per germline, CDR1 LGHDT and CDR2 YNNKEL (reference sequence).

The gene calls are TRBV7-3 and TRBJ2-2, with a tentative D call TRBD1 (6 bases). The germline CDR1 and CDR2 sequences are SGHTA and FQGTGA. CDR3 length equals 14 residues. Trimming took off 4 bases at V and 4 bases at J, with 10 bases between the two ends. In DNA, the CDR3 is TGTGCCAGCAGCTCCAGGGGTGGCACCGGGGAGCTGTTTTTT. The encoded protein is CASSSRGGTGELFF.

A word on this clone: A junction boundary mismatches the germline segment, possibly from a read error. The chain carries TRBV7-7 and TRBJ2-5; D uncertain. This CDR3 is built from 15 residues. Germline V gene lookup returns CDR1 SSHAT and CDR2 FNYEAQ (reference sequence). CDR3 loop: CASSPSNDIGETQYF. The DNA for the CDR3 is TGTGCTAGCAGCCCCAGCAATGACATAGGAGAGACCCAGTACTTC. The variable domain in full, with the rest retrieved from reference TRBV7-7 and TRBJ2-5, is GAGVSQSPRYKVTKRGQDVTLRCDPISSHATLYWYQQALGQGPEFLTYFNYEAQPDKSGLPSDRFSAERPEGSISTLTIQRTEQRDSAMYRCASSPSNDIGETQYFGPGTRLLVL.

J is TRBJ2-1 and V is TRBV28, with D perhaps given as TRBD1 or TRBD2 (5 bases each). Germline CDR1 is MDHEN and CDR2 is SYDVKM. Trimming took 4 bases from V and 0 from J, leaving 10 bases between them. The CDR3 loop spans 15 amino acids. CDR3 amino acids: CASSSSGSSYNEQFF. As DNA, the CDR3 is TGTGCCAGCAGTTCATCAGGGAGCTCCTACAATGAGCAGTTCTTC.